This TCR beta chain originates from a study of PD-L1 blockade in urothelial cancer. Study context: Patients began atezolizumab, 1,200 mg intravenously every 3 weeks, at some point between 2012 and 2014. The number of prior chemotherapy regimens per patient was 0 to 3.

Comments on this clone: What it binds is unknown.

Data came from immunoSEQ multiplex PCR; TCRdb stores just in-frame clones and leaves some out. The sample lists tens of thousands of clones; 81% were seen once. Germline loops: CDR1 SGDLS, CDR2 YYNGEE. The CDR3 sequence is 16 residues long. J gave up 1 base and V 2 bases, and 8 bases lay outside the gene matches. Findings and limits, study-wide: Tumor-associated clones in the blood of durable-benefit patients grew more at 3 weeks.

The time point was: pretreatment peripheral blood. Each patient's cancer was a locally advanced or metastatic urothelial carcinoma. The sample in question was PBMCs, obtained around atezolizumab (anti-PD-L1) treatment. J is TRBJ2-5 and V is TRBV9, with 7 bases matching TRBD1. This TCR came from a man in his 70s with urothelial cancer. The CDR3 DNA reads TGTGCCAGCAGCGTTTCCCCACAGGGGACCCAAGAGACCCAGTACTTC. As protein: CASSVSPQGTQETQYF.